This entry is about one T cell receptor beta chain. The record originates from a study of OX40 agonist ivuxolimab in advanced cancers. Germline trimming cut 1 base from V and 2 bases from J; bases unmatched to any gene: 5. Looked up from germline, CDR1 is MNHNS and CDR2 is SASEGT. CDR3 size: 15 residues. Repertoires were generated with immunoSEQ multiplex PCR, while TCRdb's copy carries only in-frame clones and drops some. The table shows roughly 58,000 clones, with 84% occurring only once. The gene calls are TRBV6-1 and TRBJ2-7; 7 positions match TRBD1. The receptor's source is an adult with an advanced solid tumor such as melanoma, head and neck, liver or kidney cancer. The starting material was CD4+ or CD8+ T cells sorted from blood, obtained in a trial of the OX40 agonist ivuxolimab. The CDR3 DNA sequence: TGTGCCAGCAGTGAAGAGGGGGCAGGGGCCTACGAGCAGTACTTC. Translation gives CASSEEGAGAYEQYF.